Included here is one T cell receptor beta chain sequence, with context. Antigen: not known. This sample was taken from a study of radiotherapy plus CTLA-4 blockade in lung cancer. Study-wide background: Disease control was achieved by around 33% of patients, and objective responses by 18%.

The CDR3 spans 13 residues. The V end lost 5 bases, the J end lost 1 base, and 5 bases lay between the germline ends. Germline CDR1 is SGHVS and CDR2 is FQNEAQ. General study findings and limits: Blood saw expansion of tumor-derived TCR clones after radiotherapy plus ipilimumab.

Alongside CTLA-4 blockade with ipilimumab, patients with chemo-refractory metastatic non-small-cell lung cancer received focal radiation. The method was immunoSEQ multiplex PCR; TCRdb's version includes in-frame clones alone and lacks a portion of them. Of 42,000 or so clones listed, about four fifths were seen once; the top ten hold more than 20%. The chain links TRBV7-8 to TRBJ2-2; D unresolved. The sequencing used peripheral blood, collected from a patient treated with radiotherapy plus ipilimumab. This clonotype was obtained from a human donor with non-small cell lung cancer that progressed on radiotherapy plus ipilimumab. The CDR3 nucleotides read TGTGCCAGCAGCCCCCAGAACACCGGGGAGCTGTTTTTT. It encodes CASSPQNTGELFF.